Below, 28 T cell receptor beta chains from the same sample are listed, as sequenced in a study of blood T cell repertoires in COVID-19. Clones were read by immunoSEQ multiplex PCR, and TCRdb kept only the in-frame ones, dropping some. The sample consists of 150,000 to 250,000 clones, around 82% of them appearing once. Input material: PBMCs or T cells enriched from blood (not recorded which). The receptors come from a man aged 35 to 55 who had recovered from COVID-19.

The chain employs TRBV5-1 and TRBJ2-2; 7 bases align to TRBD1. After removal of 0 bases from V and 3 bases from J, the junction contained 5 bases not matched to a gene. The CDR3 totals 16 residues. Looked up from germline, CDR1 is SGHRS and CDR2 is YFSETQ. CDR3 coding DNA: TGCGCCAGCAGCTTGGCCGACAGGGCGCACACCGGGGAGCTGTTTTTT. Its translation is CASSLADRAHTGELFF.

The CDR3 DNA reads TGTGCCAGCAGCCTAGGACAGCTCTATGGCTACACCTTC. It translates to CASSLGQLYGYTF. The J gene is TRBJ1-2, the V gene TRBV6-5; D is perhaps TRBD1 (6 bases). Deletions cut 6 bases from V and 4 bases from J, with 12 bases between. Germline CDR1 and CDR2: MNHEY and SVGAGI. The CDR3 runs to 13 residues.

This chain uses TRBV5-1 with TRBJ1-1, with D maybe TRBD1 (5 bases). The CDR3 runs 14 residues. Trimming left V 4 bases short and J 1 base short, with 11 bases between. Germline V lookup: CDR1 SGHRS, CDR2 YFSETQ. CDR3 in amino acids: CASSPRGGNTEAFF. The CDR3, as DNA: TGCGCCAGCAGCCCCCGGGGGGGGAACACTGAAGCTTTCTTT.

This clone came up once. The CDR3 is CASSLYRDITLRSNQPQHF. The DNA for the CDR3 is TGTGCCAGCAGTTTATACCGGGACATCACGCTCCGTAGCAATCAGCCCCAGCATTTT. The rearrangement links TRBV28 to TRBJ1-5; maybe TRBD1 (6 bases). Trimming removed 1 base from V and 0 bases from J, with 19 bases in between. The CDR3 is made up of 19 amino acids. Germline V gene lookup returns CDR1 MDHEN and CDR2 SYDVKM.

V gene TRBV20-1 combines with J gene TRBJ1-4; D remains ambiguous. The CDR3 length is 11 residues. Germline loops: CDR1 DFQATT, CDR2 SNEGSKA (reference sequence). Deletions cut 3 bases from V and 8 bases from J, with 7 bases between. The CDR3 DNA reads as TGCAGTGCTAGGTCAGGAGAAAAACTGTTTTTT. Its protein product is CSARSGEKLFF.

Notes on this clone: The sample contains more than one DNA sequence encoding this CDR3. The chain carries TRBV5-1 and TRBJ1-1; no firm D call. Germline V lookup: CDR1 SGHRS, CDR2 YFSETQ. The CDR3 runs to 14 residues. Trimming removed 4 bases at V and 1 base at J, with 11 bases between. CDR3 region: CASSQDSRNTEAFF. The CDR3 DNA follows: TGCGCCAGCAGCCAAGACTCACGGAACACTGAAGCTTTCTTT.

V and J are TRBV18 and TRBJ1-5, with D hard to call. The V end was cut by 0 bases, the J end by 0 bases, with 9 bases between. The germline V gene has CDR1 KGHSH and CDR2 LQKENI. The CDR3 consists of 16 residues. The CDR3 DNA is TGTGCCAGCTCACCACCGTCGGGGTATAGCAATCAGCCCCAGCATTTT. Amino acid sequence: CASSPPSGYSNQPQHF.

This clone showed up just once. V is TRBV14 and J is TRBJ2-1; TRBD2 aligns across 11 bases. Unmatched junction bases numbered 2, after V lost 4 bases and J lost 9 bases. This CDR3 is 13 amino acids long. Germline lookup yields CDR1 SGHDN and CDR2 FVKESK. The CDR3 nucleotides are TGTGCCAGCAGCCTACTAGCGGGAGTTGAGCAGTTCTTC. Its translation: CASSLLAGVEQFF.

The CDR3 bases are TGTGCCTGGAGTTTCGTTCAGCCAGGCCTTAATGAAAAACTGTTTTTT. It is translated as CAWSFVQPGLNEKLFF. V gene TRBV30 combines with J gene TRBJ1-4; unclear D gene. V shed 2 bases and J shed 4 bases, with 17 bases lying between them. Germline CDR1 and CDR2: GTSNPN and SVGIG (reference sequence). The CDR3 length is 16 residues.

The CDR3 loop reads CASSRRTLAEVVYGYTF. DNA for the CDR3: TGTGCCAGTAGCCGCAGAACCCTAGCTGAGGTCGTGTATGGCTACACCTTC. The V call is TRBV19, the J call TRBJ1-2; D remains ambiguous. V was clipped by 6 bases and J by 5 bases, with 25 bases between them. The CDR3 has 17 residues. The germline V gene encodes CDR1 LNHDA and CDR2 SQIVND (reference sequence).

The rearrangement joins TRBV11-2 to TRBJ1-2; a weak D match, TRBD1 (6 bases). CDR1 is SGHAT, CDR2 FQNNGV, per germline. CDR3 length: 14 amino acids. V was pared by 5 bases and J by 4 bases, with 14 bases between. CDR3 protein: CASSTVTGPYGYTF. Here the CDR3 DNA reads TGTGCCAGCAGCACCGTCACAGGGCCCTATGGCTACACCTTC.

This clone was counted a few times. CDR3 sequence reads: CASSLAWGLGRRRNTEAFF. The CDR3 bases are TGCGCCAGCAGCTTGGCCTGGGGTTTGGGGAGGAGGCGGAACACTGAAGCTTTCTTT. J is TRBJ1-1 and V is TRBV5-1; D is unresolved. Germline V gene sequence: CDR1 SGHRS, CDR2 YFSETQ. The CDR3 is 19 residues long. Trimming cost V 0 bases and J 1 base, with 22 bases left between them.

This chain links TRBV19 with TRBJ2-1; 7 bases map to TRBD2. The CDR3 spans 17 residues. Germline values: CDR1 LNHDA, CDR2 SQIVND (reference sequence). Trimming at V came to 3 bases and at J to 7 bases, leaving 15 bases not matched to a gene. The CDR3 is CASSMGLAEGLENEQFF. In nucleotides, the CDR3 is TGTGCCAGTAGTATGGGGCTAGCGGAGGGTTTAGAAAATGAGCAGTTCTTC.

The rearrangement links TRBV28 to TRBJ2-1, with unresolved D. This CDR3 is 15 amino acids long. Germline V gene sequence: CDR1 MDHEN, CDR2 SYDVKM. V lost 0 bases, J lost 9 bases, and 15 bases lay in between. The CDR3 sequence: CASSLWDIRGPEQFF. The CDR3 DNA is TGTGCCAGCAGTTTATGGGATATTCGAGGTCCTGAGCAGTTCTTC.

The sample holds a few counts of this clone. The chain uses TRBV5-1 and TRBJ1-2; weak D call: TRBD1 (5 bases). Trimming shortened V by 2 bases and J by 3 bases, and 8 bases separated the two germline ends. The CDR3 is 13 residues long. Germline loops: CDR1 SGHRS, CDR2 YFSETQ. CDR3 nucleotide sequence: TGCGCCAGCAGCTTATCGGGGGACTATGGCTACACCTTC. Its protein is CASSLSGDYGYTF.

The V call is TRBV5-1, the J call TRBJ1-1; 12 bases match TRBD1. V shed 4 bases and J 11 bases; nucleotides not matched to a gene: 12. The CDR3 is made up of 15 amino acids. Germline values: CDR1 SGHRS, CDR2 YFSETQ. The CDR3 sequence: CASSPGTGGGRWAFF. Here the CDR3 DNA reads TGCGCCAGCAGCCCGGGGACAGGGGGCGGGCGATGGGCTTTCTTT.

J is TRBJ1-4 and V is TRBV30, with TRBD1 matching 9 bases. The CDR3 is 17 residues long. The J segment lost 4 bases and the V segment lost 5 bases, leaving 14 bases of the junction unmatched. Germline CDR1 GTSNPN, CDR2 SVGIG (reference sequence). The CDR3 nucleotides are TGTGCCTGGGATGAAACCGGGACAGGGTATGGTAATGAAAAACTGTTTTTT. The encoded protein is CAWDETGTGYGNEKLFF.

This chain connects TRBV13 to TRBJ1-1, with a weak D call TRBD1 (6 bases). V was cut by 6 bases and J by 3 bases, with 11 bases left in between. The CDR3 loop spans 13 amino acids. CDR1 and CDR2 (germline): PRHDT, FYEKMQ (reference sequence). CDR3 sequence: CASRSTGYTEAFF. Here the CDR3 DNA reads TGTGCCAGCAGATCCACAGGGTACACTGAAGCTTTCTTT.

In this sample, this clone turned up once. The chain has TRBV7-9 and TRBJ2-1; 8 bases are shared with TRBD2. Per germline, CDR1 SEHNR and CDR2 FQNEAQ (reference sequence). This CDR3 comprises 14 residues. V shed 5 bases, J shed 8 bases, and the junction held 8 bases outside the gene matches. Written as DNA, the CDR3 is TGTGCCAGCAGCCCTGGGACTAGGCGGCATGAGCAGTTCTTC. Amino acids: CASSPGTRRHEQFF.

The chain recombines TRBV5-1 with TRBJ2-2, with D possibly TRBD1 on 5 matching bases. The CDR3 spans 16 residues. CDR1 is SGHRS, CDR2 YFSETQ, per germline. V was pared by 1 base and J by 0 bases, with 10 bases between. The CDR3 bases are TGCGCCAGCAGCTTGAGGGGTGGGTCGAACACCGGGGAGCTGTTTTTT. It yields the protein CASSLRGGSNTGELFF.

The chain carries TRBV21-1 and TRBJ1-5; the table's D gene call, TRBD1, was not cross checked with the DNA. TRBV21-1 is listed as a pseudogene. There are 18 residues in the CDR3. The CDR3 region is CASSTKTGSGNSNQPQHF. CDR3 nucleotide sequence: TGTGCCAGCAGCACAAAGACAGGTTCGGGGAATAGCAATCAGCCCCAGCATTTT.

The chain recombines TRBV6-5 with TRBJ1-2; 7 nucleotides align to TRBD1. There are 14 residues in the CDR3. The J segment lost 4 bases and the V segment lost 3 bases, leaving 5 bases of the junction unmatched. The V gene's germline CDR1 is MNHEY and CDR2 SVGAGI. This chain's CDR3 is CASSYTGAGYGYTF. Written as DNA, the CDR3 is TGTGCCAGCAGTTATACAGGGGCTGGCTATGGCTACACCTTC.

The V call is TRBV9, the J call TRBJ2-1, with no clear D. The germline V gene encodes CDR1 SGDLS and CDR2 YYNGEE. The CDR3 loop spans 14 amino acids. Trimming took 0 bases from V and 0 from J, leaving 4 bases between them. CDR3 DNA: TGTGCCAGCAGCGTAGGGAGCTCCTACAATGAGCAGTTCTTC. Protein product: CASSVGSSYNEQFF.

The chain links TRBV24-1 to TRBJ1-4; the match to TRBD1 covers 11 bases. V dropped 4 bases and J dropped 0; count of bases not matched to a gene: 6. The CDR3 is 18 residues long. Germline V gene lookup returns CDR1 KGHDR and CDR2 SFDVKD. The CDR3 region is CATSEAGTGGTTNEKLFF. CDR3 bases: TGTGCCACCAGTGAGGCCGGGACAGGGGGAACAACTAATGAAAAACTGTTTTTT.

Remarks on this clone: Other DNA sequences in this sample translate to the same CDR3. The rearrangement uses TRBV28 and TRBJ1-5, with no clear D. The CDR3 covers 14 residues. With 5 bases removed from V and 1 base from J, the gap between germline ends came to 9 bases. Per the germline V gene, CDR1 is MDHEN and CDR2 is SYDVKM. This CDR3 reads CASSRGGSNQPQHF. In DNA, the CDR3 is TGTGCCAGCAGTCGAGGTGGAAGCAATCAGCCCCAGCATTTT.

The CDR3 DNA reads as TGTGCCAGCAGCCGGACAGTCCTAAACGTCCTGACTTTC. This sequence encodes CASSRTVLNVLTF. This sequence joins TRBV7-8 and TRBJ2-6, with D perhaps matching TRBD1 (6 bases). CDR1 and CDR2 (germline): SGHVS, FQNEAQ. Between the trimmed V and J ends, which lost 5 bases and 10 bases, there was a span of 12 bases. CDR3 size: 13 residues.

The chain combines TRBV10-3 with TRBJ1-2; no clear D. Germline CDR1 ENHRY, CDR2 SYGVKD. The CDR3 loop spans 15 amino acids. The germline V and J ends were trimmed by 4 bases and 4 bases, with 16 bases remaining between them. In nucleotides, the CDR3 is TGTGCCATCAGTGGGGCCGGGGAGAAACCCTATGGCTACACCTTC. Translated, it gives CAISGAGEKPYGYTF.

V usage is TRBV28 and J usage is TRBJ1-3, with 7 positions matching TRBD1. The CDR3 consists of 15 residues. Germline CDR1 reads MDHEN; CDR2 reads SYDVKM. V trimming: 6 bases; J trimming: 9 bases; junction bases outside the gene matches: 14. The CDR3 nucleotides read TGTGCCAGCAGGCCGACGACAGGGCCACAGGGCACCATATATTTT. Translating it yields CASRPTTGPQGTIYF.